This is a list of T cell receptor beta chains from one sample in a study of glioma-infiltrating T cells. TCRdb fed the multiplex PCR reads into MiXCR, producing one record per CDR3 protein. The repertoire includes tens of thousands of distinct CDR3 sequences, 20% to 25% of them detected once, and 6.7% sits in the top ten. Sequenced input: glioma tissue, nonneoplastic brain tissue, or PBMCs (not recorded which). The source of these receptors is a human donor with low-grade glioma or glioblastoma, undergoing nonglioma brain surgery, or in good health (not recorded which). CDR3s leave out the opening cysteine and the closing phenylalanine or tryptophan.

v_call cdr3_aa
TRBV5-1 ASSLGQLNTDTQY
TRBV12-3/TRBV12-4 ASSLSGAHEQY
TRBV19 ASSMRDGYEQY
TRBV3-1 ASTRTDTGELF
TRBV12-3/TRBV12-4 ASSSSTLGITEAF
TRBV6-2/TRBV6-3 ASSGLTSTDTQY
TRBV11-2 ASSLIHEQY
TRBV10-3 AISESDSEQL
TRBV5-5 ASSLAWVNTEAF
TRBV5-5 ASSFSAPYSGANVLT